The sequence of this TCR beta chain was determined in a study of memory CD4+ T cells and cytomegalovirus serostatus. The sort gate was single viable CD3+CD4+CD8-CD45RO+ cells for memory CD4+ T cells. The assay was immunoSEQ multiplex PCR, and TCRdb's table has in-frame clones only and misses some. In the table there are 46,000 or so clones, around four fifths of which are singletons. The CDR3 covers 14 residues. Germline CDR1 reads SNHLY; CDR2 reads FYNNEI. V lost 4 bases to trimming and J lost 0 bases, with 8 bases between them. The sequence came from an adult in good health and CMV-seronegative. Sequencing was performed on memory CD4+ T cells from blood. V is TRBV2 and J is TRBJ2-3; D not resolved. CDR3 residues: CASSVRRSTDTQYF. In DNA, the CDR3 is TGTGCCAGCAGTGTCCGCCGCAGCACAGATACGCAGTATTTT.